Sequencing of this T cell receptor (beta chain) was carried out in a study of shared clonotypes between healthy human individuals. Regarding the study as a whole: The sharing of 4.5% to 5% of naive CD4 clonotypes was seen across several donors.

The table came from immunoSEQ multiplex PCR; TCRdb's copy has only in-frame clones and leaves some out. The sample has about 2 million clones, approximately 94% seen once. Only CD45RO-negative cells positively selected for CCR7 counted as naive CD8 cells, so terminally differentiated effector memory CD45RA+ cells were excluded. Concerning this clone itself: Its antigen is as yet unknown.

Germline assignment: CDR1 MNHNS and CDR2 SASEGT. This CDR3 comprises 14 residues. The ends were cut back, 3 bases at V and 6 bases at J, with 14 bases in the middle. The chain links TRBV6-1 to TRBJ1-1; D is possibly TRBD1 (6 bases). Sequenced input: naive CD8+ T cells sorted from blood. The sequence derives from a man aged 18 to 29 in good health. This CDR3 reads CASSELGGNAEAFF. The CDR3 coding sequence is TGTGCCAGCAGTGAGTTAGGGGGGAATGCTGAAGCTTTCTTT.